This T cell receptor (beta chain) was profiled in a study of molecular identifiers for immune sequencing clone quantification. This clonotype has ten or more counts. V was cut by 2 bases and J by 3 bases, with 8 bases left in between. The CDR3 has 12 residues. Germline CDR1 is DFQATT and CDR2 is SNEGSKA (reference sequence). TCRdb recomputed calls from the PCR reads with MiXCR, one row per CDR3 protein. The sample lists about 320,000 distinct CDR3 sequences, over 20% occurring once. This TCR was recovered from a human donor in good health. Some libraries in this study had Jurkat cell RNA spiked in. Sample: naive CD8+ T cells from blood, with Jurkat cell RNA spiked in. Subset described: FACS-sorted CD8+CD4-CCR7+CD45RA+ naive T cells. This sequence joins TRBV20-1 and TRBJ2-7; the D is unclear. Here the CDR3 reads CSARPQSYEQYF. DNA of the CDR3: TGCAGTGCTAGACCGCAGAGCTACGAGCAGTACTTC.